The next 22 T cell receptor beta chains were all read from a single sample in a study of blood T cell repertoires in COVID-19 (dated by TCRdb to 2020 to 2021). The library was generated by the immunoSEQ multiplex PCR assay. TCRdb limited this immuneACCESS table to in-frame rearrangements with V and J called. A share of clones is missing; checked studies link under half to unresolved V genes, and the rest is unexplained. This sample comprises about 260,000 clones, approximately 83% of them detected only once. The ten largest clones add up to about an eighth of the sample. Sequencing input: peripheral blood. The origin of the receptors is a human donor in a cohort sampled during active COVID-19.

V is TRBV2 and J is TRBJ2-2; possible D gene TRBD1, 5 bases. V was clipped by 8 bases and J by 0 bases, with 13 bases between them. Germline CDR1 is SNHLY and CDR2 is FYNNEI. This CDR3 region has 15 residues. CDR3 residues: CASQWEQANTGELFF. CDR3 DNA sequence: TGTGCCAGCCAATGGGAACAGGCGAACACCGGGGAGCTGTTTTTT.

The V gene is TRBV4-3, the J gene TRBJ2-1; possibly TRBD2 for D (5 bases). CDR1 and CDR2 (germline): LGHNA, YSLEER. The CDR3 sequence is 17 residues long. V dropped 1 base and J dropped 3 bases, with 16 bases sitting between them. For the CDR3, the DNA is TGCGCCAGCAGCCAAGGATTTTCCGGGAAGGGCTACAATGAGCAGTTCTTC. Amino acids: CASSQGFSGKGYNEQFF.

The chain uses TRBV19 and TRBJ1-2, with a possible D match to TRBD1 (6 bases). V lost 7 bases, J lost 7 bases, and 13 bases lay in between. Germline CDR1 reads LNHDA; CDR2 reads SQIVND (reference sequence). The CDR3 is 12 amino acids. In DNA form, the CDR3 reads TGTGCCAGTAAATTACAGGGCTTTGGCTACACCTTC. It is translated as CASKLQGFGYTF.

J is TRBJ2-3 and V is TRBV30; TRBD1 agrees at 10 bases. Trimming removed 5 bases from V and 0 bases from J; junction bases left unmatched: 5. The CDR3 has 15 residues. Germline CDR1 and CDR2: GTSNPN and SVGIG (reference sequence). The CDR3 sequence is CAWGDRGGSTDTQYF. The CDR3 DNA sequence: TGTGCCTGGGGGGACAGGGGAGGGAGCACAGATACGCAGTATTTT.

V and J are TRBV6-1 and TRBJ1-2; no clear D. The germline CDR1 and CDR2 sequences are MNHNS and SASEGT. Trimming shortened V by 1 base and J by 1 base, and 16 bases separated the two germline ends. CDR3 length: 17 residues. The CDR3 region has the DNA TGTGCCAGCAGTGAAGGAATCGTGGGCGGAGGTAACTATGGCTACACCTTC. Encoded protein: CASSEGIVGGGNYGYTF.

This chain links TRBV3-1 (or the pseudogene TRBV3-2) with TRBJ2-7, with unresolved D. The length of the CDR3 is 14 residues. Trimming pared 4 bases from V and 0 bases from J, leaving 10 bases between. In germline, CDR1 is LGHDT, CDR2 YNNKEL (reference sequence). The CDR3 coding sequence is TGTGCCAGCAGCCTCACCCGGAGCTCCTACGAGCAGTACTTC. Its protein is CASSLTRSSYEQYF.

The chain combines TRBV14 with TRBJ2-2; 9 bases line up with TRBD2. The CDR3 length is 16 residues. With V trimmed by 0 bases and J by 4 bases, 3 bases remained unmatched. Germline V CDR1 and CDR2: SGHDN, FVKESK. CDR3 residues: CASSQDRGRGTGELFF. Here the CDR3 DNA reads TGTGCCAGCAGCCAAGATCGCGGGAGGGGCACCGGGGAGCTGTTTTTT.

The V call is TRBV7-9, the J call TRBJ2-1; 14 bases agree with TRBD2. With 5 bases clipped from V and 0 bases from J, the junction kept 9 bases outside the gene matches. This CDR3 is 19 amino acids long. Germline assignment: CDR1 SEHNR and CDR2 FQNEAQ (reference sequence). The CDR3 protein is CASSHPLGTSGSSYNEQFF. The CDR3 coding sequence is TGTGCCAGCAGCCACCCATTGGGGACTAGCGGGAGCTCCTACAATGAGCAGTTCTTC.

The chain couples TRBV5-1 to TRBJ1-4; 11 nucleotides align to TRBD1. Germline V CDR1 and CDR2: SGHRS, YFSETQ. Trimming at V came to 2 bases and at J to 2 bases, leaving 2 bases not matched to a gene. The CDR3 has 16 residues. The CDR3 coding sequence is TGCGCCAGCAGCTTAAGGACAGGGGGCACTAATGAAAAACTGTTTTTT. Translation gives CASSLRTGGTNEKLFF.

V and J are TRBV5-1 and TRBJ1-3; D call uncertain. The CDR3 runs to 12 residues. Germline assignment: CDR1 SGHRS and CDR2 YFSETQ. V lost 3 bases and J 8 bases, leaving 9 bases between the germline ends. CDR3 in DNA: TGCGCCAGCAGCTCAGACGGAGACACCATATATTTT. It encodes CASSSDGDTIYF.

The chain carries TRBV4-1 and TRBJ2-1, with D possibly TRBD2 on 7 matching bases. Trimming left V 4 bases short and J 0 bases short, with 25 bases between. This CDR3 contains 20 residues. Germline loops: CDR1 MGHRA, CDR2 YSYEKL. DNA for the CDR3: TGCGCCAGCAGCCGGGCCTTGGGGGGGCTAGCGGCTTCCTCCTACAATGAGCAGTTCTTC. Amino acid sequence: CASSRALGGLAASSYNEQFF.

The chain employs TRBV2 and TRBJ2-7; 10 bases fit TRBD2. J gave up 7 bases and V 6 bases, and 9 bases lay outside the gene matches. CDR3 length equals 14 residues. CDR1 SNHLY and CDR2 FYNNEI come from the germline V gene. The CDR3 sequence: CASRILAGVGEQYF. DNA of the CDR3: TGTGCCAGCAGGATTCTAGCGGGAGTGGGGGAGCAGTACTTC.

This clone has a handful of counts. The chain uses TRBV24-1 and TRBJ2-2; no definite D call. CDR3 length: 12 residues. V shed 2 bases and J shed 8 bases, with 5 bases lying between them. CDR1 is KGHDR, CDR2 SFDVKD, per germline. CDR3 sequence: CATSDSVGELFF. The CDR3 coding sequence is TGTGCCACCAGTGATTCCGTTGGGGAGCTGTTTTTT.

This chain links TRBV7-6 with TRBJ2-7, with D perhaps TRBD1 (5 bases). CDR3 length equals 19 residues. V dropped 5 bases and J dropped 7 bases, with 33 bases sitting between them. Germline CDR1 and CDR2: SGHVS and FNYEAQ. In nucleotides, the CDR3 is TGTGCCAGCAGCGTGCCCTTAGAATGGACATGTGAATCGGGTAATGAGCAGTACTTC. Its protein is CASSVPLEWTCESGNEQYF.

The CDR3 is CASRIEDYTEAFF. Written as DNA, the CDR3 is TGTGCCAGCAGAATAGAGGATTACACTGAAGCTTTCTTT. The rearrangement uses TRBV2 and TRBJ1-1, with D hard to call. Germline CDR1 and CDR2: SNHLY and FYNNEI. V was pared by 6 bases and J by 3 bases, with 11 bases between. The CDR3 loop spans 13 amino acids.

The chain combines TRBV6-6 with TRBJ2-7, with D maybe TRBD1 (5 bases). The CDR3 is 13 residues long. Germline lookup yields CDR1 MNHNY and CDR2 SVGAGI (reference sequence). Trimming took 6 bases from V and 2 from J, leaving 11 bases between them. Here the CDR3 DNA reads TGTGCCAGCAGGCCGACAGTTACCTACGAGCAGTACTTC. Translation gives CASRPTVTYEQYF.

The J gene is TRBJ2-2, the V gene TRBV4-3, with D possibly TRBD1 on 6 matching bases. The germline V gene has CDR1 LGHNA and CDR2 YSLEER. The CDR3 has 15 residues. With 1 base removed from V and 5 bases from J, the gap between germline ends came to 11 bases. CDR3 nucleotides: TGCGCCAGCAGCCAAGGGGGGCTGGGGACCGGGGAGCTGTTTTTT. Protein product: CASSQGGLGTGELFF.

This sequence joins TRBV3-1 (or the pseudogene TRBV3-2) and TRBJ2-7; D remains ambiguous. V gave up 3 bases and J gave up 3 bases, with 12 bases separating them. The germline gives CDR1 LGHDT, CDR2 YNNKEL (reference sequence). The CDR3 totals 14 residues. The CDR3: CASSHRFSVYEQYF. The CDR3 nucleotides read TGTGCCAGCAGCCACAGGTTTTCTGTCTACGAGCAGTACTTC.

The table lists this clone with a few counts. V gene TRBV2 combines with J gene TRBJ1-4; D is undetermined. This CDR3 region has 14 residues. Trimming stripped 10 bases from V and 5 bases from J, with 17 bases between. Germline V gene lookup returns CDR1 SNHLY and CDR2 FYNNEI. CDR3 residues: CATPDGNENEKLFF. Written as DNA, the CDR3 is TGTGCCACCCCCGACGGGAATGAAAATGAAAAACTGTTTTTT.

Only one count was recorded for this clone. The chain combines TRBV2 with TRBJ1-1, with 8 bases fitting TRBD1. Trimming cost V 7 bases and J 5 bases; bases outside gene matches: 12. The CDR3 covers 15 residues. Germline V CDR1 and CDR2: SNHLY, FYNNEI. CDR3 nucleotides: TGTGCCAGCAAACGGCAGGGGGCCCGAGAGACTGAAGCTTTCTTT. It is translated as CASKRQGARETEAFF.

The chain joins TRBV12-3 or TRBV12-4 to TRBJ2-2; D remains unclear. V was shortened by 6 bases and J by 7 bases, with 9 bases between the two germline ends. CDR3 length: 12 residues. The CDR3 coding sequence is TGTGCCAGCAGCCCCCTGTTCGGGGAGCTGTTTTTT. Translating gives CASSPLFGELFF.

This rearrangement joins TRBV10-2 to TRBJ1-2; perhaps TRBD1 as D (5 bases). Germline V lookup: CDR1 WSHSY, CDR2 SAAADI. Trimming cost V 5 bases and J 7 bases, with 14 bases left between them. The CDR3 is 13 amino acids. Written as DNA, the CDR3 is TGCGCCAGCAGTCAAGGACAACAACGTGGCTACACCTTC. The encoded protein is CASSQGQQRGYTF.